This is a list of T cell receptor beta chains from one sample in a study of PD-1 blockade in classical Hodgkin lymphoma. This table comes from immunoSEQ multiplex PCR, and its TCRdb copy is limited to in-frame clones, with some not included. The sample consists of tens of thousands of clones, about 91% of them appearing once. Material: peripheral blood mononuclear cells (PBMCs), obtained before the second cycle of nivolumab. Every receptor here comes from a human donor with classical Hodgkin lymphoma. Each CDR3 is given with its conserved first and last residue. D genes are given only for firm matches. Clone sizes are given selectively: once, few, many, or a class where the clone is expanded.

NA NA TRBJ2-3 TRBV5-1 TGCGCCAGCAGGGCCCGGTCTAGCACAGATACGCAGTATTTT CASRARSSTDTQYF
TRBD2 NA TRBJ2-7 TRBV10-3 TGTGCTACAATAGCGGGAGGGGCTTTCGAGCAGTACTTC CATIAGGAFEQYF
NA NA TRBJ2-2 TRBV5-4 TGTGCCAGCAGCCCGGTTGGGAACACCGGGGAGCTGTTTTTT CASSPVGNTGELFF
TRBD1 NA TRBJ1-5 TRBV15 TGTGCCACCAGCAGAGCCCGGGACAGGGGGACCTTGGGTTCCCAGCATTTT CATSRARDRGTLGSQHF
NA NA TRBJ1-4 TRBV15 TGTGCCACCAGCAGATTACTCCAGGGGACCGTTAATGAAAAACTGTTTTTT CATSRLLQGTVNEKLFF
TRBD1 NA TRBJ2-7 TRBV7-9 TGTGCCAGCAGCCCAGGGACAGGGGGTCTCTACGAGCAGTACTTC CASSPGTGGLYEQYF
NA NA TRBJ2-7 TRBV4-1 TGCGCCAGCAGCCAAGTGGGGGCGTACGACGAGCAGTACTTC CASSQVGAYDEQYF
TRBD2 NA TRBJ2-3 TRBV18 TGTGCCAGCTCATTAGGGACTAGCGGGAGGTCGAATACGCAGTATTTT CASSLGTSGRSNTQYF
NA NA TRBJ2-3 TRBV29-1 TGCAGCGTTGATCTGAATAGAGATACGCAGTATTTT CSVDLNRDTQYF
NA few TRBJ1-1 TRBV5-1 TGCGCCAGCCGAGGCAACACTGAAGCTTTCTTT CASRGNTEAFF
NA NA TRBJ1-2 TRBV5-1 TGCGCCAGCAGCTCTACAGGGCGGTATGGCTACACCTTC CASSSTGRYGYTF
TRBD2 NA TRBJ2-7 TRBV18 TGTGCCAGCTCACCGTCGGGACTAGCGGGACCCGAGCAGTACTTC CASSPSGLAGPEQYF
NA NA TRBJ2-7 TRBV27 TGTGCCAGCAGTTTGCTAGGTCATAACTACGAGCAGTACTTC CASSLLGHNYEQYF
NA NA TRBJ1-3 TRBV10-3 TGTGCCATCAGTGAGCCCGGGGAAGGCTCTGGAAACACCATATATTTT CAISEPGEGSGNTIYF
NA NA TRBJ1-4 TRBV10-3 TGTGCCATCAGTGAGTCGAATGAAAAACTGTTTTTT CAISESNEKLFF
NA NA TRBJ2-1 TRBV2 TGTGCCAGCAGTGAAGGCCATCTGGGAGCGGGTTCCCTCAATGAGCAGTTCTTC CASSEGHLGAGSLNEQFF
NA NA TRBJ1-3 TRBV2 TGTGCCACTACGGACGGCACCATATATTTT CATTDGTIYF
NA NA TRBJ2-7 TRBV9 TGTGCCAGCAGCGCCGGGGACAAGCACTACGAGCAGTACTTC CASSAGDKHYEQYF
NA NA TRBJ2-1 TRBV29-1 TGCAGCGTTCTGTGGAGACCCACACACAATGAGCAGTTCTTC CSVLWRPTHNEQFF
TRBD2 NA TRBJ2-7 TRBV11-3 TGTGCCAGCAGCTTAGGCCAAGCGGGGAAGAATACTTACGAGCAGTACTTC CASSLGQAGKNTYEQYF
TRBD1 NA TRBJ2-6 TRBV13 TGTGCCAGCAGCGGACAGGTTATTGGGACTGGGGCCAACGTCCTGACTTTC CASSGQVIGTGANVLTF
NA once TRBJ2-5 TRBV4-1 TGCGCCAGCAGCCAGGGACGAGCGAGAGAGACCCAGTACTTC CASSQGRARETQYF
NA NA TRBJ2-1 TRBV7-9 TGTGCCAGCAGCTTGCTAGCGCGCAATGAGCAGTTCTTC CASSLLARNEQFF
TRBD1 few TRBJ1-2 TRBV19 TGTGCCAGTAGCCCGGGACAGGGGGCGTATAAGTATGGCTACACCTTC CASSPGQGAYKYGYTF
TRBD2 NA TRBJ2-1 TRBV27 TGTGCCAGCAGTATCATTCGTTTGCGGGAGGGATACAATGAGCAGTTCTTC CASSIIRLREGYNEQFF
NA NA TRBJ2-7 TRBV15 TGTGCCACCAGCACGGGGTGGAACGGCGAGCAGTACTTC CATSTGWNGEQYF
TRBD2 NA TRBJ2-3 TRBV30 TGTGCCTGGAGGGCTTTTGGACTAGCGGACTTCTCAGATACGCAGTATTTT CAWRAFGLADFSDTQYF
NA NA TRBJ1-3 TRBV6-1 TGTGCCAGCAGCGGAATACCTGGAAACACCATATATTTT CASSGIPGNTIYF
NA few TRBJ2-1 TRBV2 TGTGCCAGCAGTGAGGAGGTAGCCGGCAATGAGCAGTTCTTC CASSEEVAGNEQFF
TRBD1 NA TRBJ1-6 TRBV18 TGTGCCAGCTCACCAAAGACAGGGCCGAATTCACCCCTCCACTTT CASSPKTGPNSPLHF
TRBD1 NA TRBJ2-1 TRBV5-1 TGCGCCAGCAGGAGACAGGGGCGCTACAATGAGCAGTTCTTC CASRRQGRYNEQFF
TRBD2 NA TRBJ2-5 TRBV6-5 TGTGCCAGCAGTTACAGGCTAGCGGGAGAGACCCAGTACTTC CASSYRLAGETQYF
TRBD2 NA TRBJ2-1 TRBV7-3 TGTGCCAGCAGCGAAAGCGGGAGTTGGGATGAGCAGTTCTTC CASSESGSWDEQFF